This TCR beta chain was sequenced for a study of T cells in localized non-small cell lung cancer (dated by TCRdb to 2018 to 2021). For context, the study as a whole: T cell repertoires of 200 to 250 early-stage NSCLC patients were analyzed, with tumors being compared against uninvolved tumor-adjacent lungs. The cohort was made up of around 250 treatment-naive NSCLC patients whose localized lung tumors had been resected. NSCLC patients had a mean age of approximately 72 years, and 129 were male and nearly 110 female.

Spanning cysteine to phenylalanine, the CDR3 consists of 13 amino acids. Only CDR3 DNA remains: 39 bases, in frame from the first base. CDR1 and CDR2 (MNHEY, SMNVEV) derive from the germline V gene (reference sequence). Deletion took 3 bases off V and 2 bases off J, with a span of 7 bases between the germline ends. TCR beta CDR3 regions were sequenced from DNA using the immunoSEQ Assay. On the study's bioinformatics: To compute T cell density, TCR beta template counts were normalized to usable DNA, which was estimated by amplifying housekeeping genes. The preseqR package was used to estimate richness by extrapolating to 400,000 templates for PBMC samples and to 120,000 templates for tissue samples. Clonality was calculated as one minus Pielou's evenness. Tissue-enriched TCRs were identified through differential abundance testing performed on productive amino-acid clonotypes, with a minimum total count of 5 and an alpha of 0.1. The Jaccard Index and the Morisita Overlap Index were used to measure how much the repertoires overlapped between compartments. GLIPH clustered TCR beta CDR3s with public tetramer-defined viral CDR3s; viral motifs required at least three viral sequences plus V-gene enrichment. TCRdb holds this immuneACCESS table with in-frame rearrangements only. Some clones are missing; in checked studies, unresolved V genes explain under half, and the rest has no known cause. V and J calls and clone size are those listed in that table; D and trimming were worked out from the DNA. Across this sample there are about 40,000 clones, with roughly 90% seen only once. The biggest ten clones account for 10% to 13% of the sample.

Results the study describes overall, beyond this receptor: Multi-region tumor sequencing was not performed, so intratumor heterogeneity could not be excluded. Because of the exploratory design, TCR variables were selected using unadjusted p-values without false-discovery rate correction. Uninvolved tumor-adjacent lung showed the highest T cell clonality, higher than tumor, which suggests more focused antigenic responses in the uninvolved tumor-adjacent lung. Higher T cell density in blood was associated with longer overall survival, whereas higher clonality in adjacent lung was associated with shorter survival. A median of roughly 60 of the top 100 tumor clones were detected in paired uninvolved adjacent lung, and 28 of these tumor clones were also found among the top 100 clones of the paired uninvolved adjacent lung.

Of note for this clone: There is no known antigen for this receptor. The record has no base qualities; no much larger clone is one base away.

At diagnosis, peripheral blood, uninvolved tumor-adjacent lung and tumor were collected and stored as a combination of fresh-frozen and FFPE material. Blood samples were analyzed as peripheral blood mononuclear cells for TCR repertoire profiling. The chain uses TRBV27 and TRBJ1-2; the D gene identity is not certain. Sequenced material: PBMCs, taken before any cancer treatment. This TCR derives from a woman aged 35 to 69 with stage II lung adenocarcinoma. The CDR3 protein: CASSFNSNYGYTF. The sequenced DNA: TGTGCCAGCAGTTTTAACTCCAACTATGGCTACACCTTC.